This entry features one T cell receptor beta chain sequence. Its antigen remains unknown. This record belongs to a study of OX40 agonist ivuxolimab in advanced cancers. Study context: Prior checkpoint blockade (anti-PD-1, anti-PD-L1 or anti-CTLA-4) was permitted; approximately 40% had it. Study-level points and caveats: Individuals who were partial responders at 0.1-3.0 mg/kg had clonal expansion that ranked among the lowest.

Sequencing was performed with immunoSEQ multiplex PCR; in TCRdb, only in-frame clones are kept and a portion is missing. The table records about 93,000 clones, 90% to 95% of them present only once. The TCR was taken from an adult with an advanced solid tumor such as melanoma, head and neck, liver or kidney cancer. The sequenced sample was CD4+ or CD8+ T cells sorted from blood, obtained in a trial of the OX40 agonist ivuxolimab.

CDR3 protein: CASSPSGLAGGYQETQYF. CDR3 coding DNA: TGCGCCAGCAGCCCTTCGGGTTTAGCGGGGGGGTACCAAGAGACCCAGTACTTC. V is TRBV5-1 and J is TRBJ2-5, with TRBD2 matching 11 bases. V gave up 4 bases and J gave up 0 bases; unmatched junction bases: 11. Germline V CDR1 and CDR2: SGHRS, YFSETQ. This CDR3 is built from 18 residues.